What follows are 24 T cell receptor beta chains derived from one specimen sequenced in a study of blood T cell repertoires in COVID-19. TCRdb keeps only in-frame clones here, not all; method: immunoSEQ multiplex PCR. The sample records around 180,000 clones, 80% being singletons. Sequenced: peripheral blood. The receptors derive from a man between 70 and 80 years old with active or convalescent COVID-19.

This clone was detected only once. The genes are TRBV6-5 and TRBJ1-1, with a weak D call TRBD1 (5 bases). This CDR3 region has 14 residues. Germline-derived CDR1 and CDR2 are MNHEY and SVGAGI. V was pared by 2 bases and J by 1 base, with 8 bases between. In nucleotides, the CDR3 is TGTGCCAGCAGTTACGACAGATCGAACACTGAAGCTTTCTTT. Translation gives CASSYDRSNTEAFF.

The chain employs TRBV5-4 and TRBJ2-5; no definite D call. The V end lost 3 bases, the J end lost 1 base, and 4 bases lay between the germline ends. The CDR3 spans 12 residues. Germline loops: CDR1 SGHNT, CDR2 YYREEE (reference sequence). The CDR3 DNA reads TGTGCCAGCAGCTCGAGCCAAGAGACCCAGTACTTC. Its translation: CASSSSQETQYF.

The chain couples TRBV30 to TRBJ1-5; D remains unclear. The V end was cut by 5 bases, the J end by 5 bases, with 10 bases between. Germline V gives CDR1 GTSNPN, CDR2 SVGIG (reference sequence). The CDR3 consists of 12 residues. CDR3 nucleotide sequence: TGTGCCTGGTCCTACGGGGATCAGCCCCAGCATTTT. Amino acid sequence: CAWSYGDQPQHF.

In this sample, this clone turned up a few times. CDR3 DNA: TGTGCCTGGAGTGTTAACGGGAACTATGGCTACACCTTC. It yields the protein CAWSVNGNYGYTF. The J gene is TRBJ1-2, the V gene TRBV30, with D hard to call. The ends were cut back, 0 bases at V and 2 bases at J, with 7 bases in the middle. Germline V gene data show CDR1 as GTSNPN and CDR2 as SVGIG (reference sequence). CDR3 length: 13 residues. Complete variable domain (other parts from reference TRBV30 and TRBJ1-2): SQTIHQWPATLVQPVGSPLSLECTVEGTSNPNLYWYRQAAGRGLQLLFYSVGIGQISSEVPQNLSASRPQDRQFILSSKKLLLSDSGFYLCAWSVNGNYGYTFGSGTRLTVV.

The chain is built from TRBV24-1 and TRBJ2-1; D is perhaps TRBD2 (5 bases). Trimming left V 4 bases short and J 4 bases short, with 13 bases between. The CDR3 is 15 residues long. Looked up from germline, CDR1 is KGHDR and CDR2 is SFDVKD. CDR3 sequence: CATSEGADVYNEQFF. CDR3 coding DNA: TGTGCCACCAGTGAGGGAGCGGACGTGTACAATGAGCAGTTCTTC.

This chain uses TRBV11-3 with TRBJ2-1; maybe TRBD1 (6 bases). Germline loops: CDR1 SGHNT, CDR2 YENEEA. This CDR3 is built from 17 residues. V was clipped by 2 bases and J by 0 bases, with 14 bases between them. This CDR3 is CASSLKGVESSYNEQFF. The CDR3 nucleotides are TGTGCCAGCAGCTTAAAGGGGGTGGAAAGCTCCTACAATGAGCAGTTCTTC.

The chain combines TRBV12-3 or TRBV12-4 with TRBJ2-1; possible D gene TRBD1, 5 bases. The CDR3 length is 12 residues. V was clipped by 4 bases and J by 8 bases, with 9 bases between them. CDR3 nucleotide sequence: TGTGCCAGCAGTTACAGGATCCATGAGCAGTTCTTC. This gives the protein CASSYRIHEQFF.

This clone has ten or more counts. The chain carries TRBV7-9 and TRBJ1-2; no clear D. CDR3 length: 15 amino acids. The germline V gene has CDR1 SEHNR and CDR2 FQNEAQ (reference sequence). The V end lost 3 bases, the J end lost 4 bases, and 15 bases lay between the germline ends. The CDR3 protein is CASSLTLGDSYGYTF. As DNA, the CDR3 is TGTGCCAGCAGCTTGACTCTTGGAGATTCCTATGGCTACACCTTC. Based on the CDR3 plus reference TRBV7-9 and TRBJ1-2, the full variable domain is DTGVSQNPRHKITKRGQNVTFRCDPISEHNRLYWYRQTLGQGPEFLTYFQNEAQLEKSRLLSDRFSAERPKGSFSTLEIQRTEQGDSAMYLCASSLTLGDSYGYTFGSGTRLTVV.

The V and J genes are TRBV19 and TRBJ1-5; the D is unclear. V shed 5 bases and J shed 5 bases, with 16 bases lying between them. The CDR3 extends over 15 amino acids. Germline CDR1 reads LNHDA; CDR2 reads SQIVND (reference sequence). CDR3 protein: CASSPGVERHQPQHF. In DNA form, the CDR3 reads TGTGCCAGTAGTCCCGGGGTTGAGAGGCATCAGCCCCAGCATTTT.

This chain uses TRBV25-1 with TRBJ1-1; perhaps TRBD1 as D (5 bases). The germline gives CDR1 MGHDK, CDR2 SYGVNS. The CDR3 is 13 amino acids. Trimming removed 5 bases at V and 5 bases at J, with 12 bases between. The DNA for the CDR3 is TGTGCCAGCAGTAGTCACAGGAATACTGAAGCTTTCTTT. Its translation is CASSSHRNTEAFF.

The chain has TRBV9 and TRBJ1-3, with D unclear. This CDR3 is built from 19 residues. Trimming cost V 1 base and J 0 bases, with 20 bases left between them. Germline CDR1 reads SGDLS; CDR2 reads YYNGEE. The CDR3 DNA follows: TGTGCCAGCAGCGTATCCCCAACCGGCGGCGCGAGCTCTGGAAACACCATATATTTT. Translating it yields CASSVSPTGGASSGNTIYF.

The chain joins TRBV11-2 to TRBJ2-5; 10 nucleotides align to TRBD1. V lost 5 bases, J lost 3 bases, and 3 bases stayed unmatched. The germline V gene encodes CDR1 SGHAT and CDR2 FQNNGV. The CDR3 contains 14 residues. This CDR3 reads CASSVDRGKETQYF. DNA for the CDR3: TGTGCCAGCAGCGTGGACAGGGGGAAAGAGACCCAGTACTTC.

The chain combines TRBV21-1 with TRBJ1-4; the table's D call TRBD1 went unverified against the DNA. TRBV21-1 constitutes a pseudogene. The CDR3 contains 19 residues. CDR3 DNA sequence: TGTGCCAGCAGCAAAGGAGGGACAGGGGGATACGCAACTAATGAAAAACTGTTTTTT. This encodes CASSKGGTGGYATNEKLFF.

Turning to this clone: The sample holds other DNA sequences that translate to the same CDR3. V usage is TRBV5-1 and J usage is TRBJ2-7; tentative D call: TRBD1 (6 bases). CDR1 is SGHRS, CDR2 YFSETQ, per germline. This CDR3 region has 13 residues. V was cut by 2 bases and J by 0 bases, with 6 bases left in between. The CDR3 loop reads CASSLQGSYEQYF. The CDR3 DNA follows: TGCGCCAGCAGCTTACAGGGCTCCTACGAGCAGTACTTC.

The chain has TRBV4-1 and TRBJ2-1; 13 bases fit TRBD2. CDR3 size: 17 residues. The V segment lost 2 bases and the J segment 8 bases; nucleotides outside the gene matches: 9. Looked up from germline, CDR1 is MGHRA and CDR2 is YSYEKL. CDR3 amino acids: CASSQRLAGGLGDEQFF. CDR3 nucleotide sequence: TGCGCCAGCAGCCAAAGACTAGCGGGGGGCCTTGGCGATGAGCAGTTCTTC.

The CDR3 spells CASMAGSNTEAFF. The CDR3 DNA follows: TGTGCCAGCATGGCGGGGTCGAACACTGAAGCTTTCTTT. The rearrangement uses TRBV28 and TRBJ1-1; D uncertain. CDR3 length: 13 residues. The V end lost 7 bases, the J end lost 1 base, and 10 bases lay between the germline ends. Germline V gene sequence: CDR1 MDHEN, CDR2 SYDVKM.

The chain joins TRBV29-1 to TRBJ1-2, with D possibly matching TRBD1 (6 bases). V lost 8 bases and J 4 bases, leaving 11 bases between the germline ends. This CDR3 has 11 residues. Germline V gene data show CDR1 as SQVTM and CDR2 as ANQGSEA. The CDR3 DNA reads TGCAGCATTGGGGGCGGCTATGGCTACACCTTC. Translation: CSIGGGYGYTF.

The V and J genes are TRBV11-2 and TRBJ1-3; 7 positions match TRBD1. Trimming took 1 base from V and 4 from J; bases not matched to a gene: 4. Germline V gene lookup returns CDR1 SGHAT and CDR2 FQNNGV. This CDR3 has 15 residues. The CDR3 DNA reads as TGTGCCAGCAGCTTAGGAATGGGACAGGGAAACACCATATATTTT. Its protein is CASSLGMGQGNTIYF.

The rearrangement uses TRBV6-5 and TRBJ1-6, with 9 bases fitting TRBD1. Trimming took 7 bases from V and 6 from J; bases not matched to a gene: 4. This CDR3 contains 14 residues. Per germline, CDR1 MNHEY and CDR2 SVGAGI. CDR3 loop: CASITGGLNSPLHF. As DNA, the CDR3 is TGTGCCAGCATCACAGGGGGCCTTAATTCACCCCTCCACTTT.

The J gene is TRBJ1-1, the V gene TRBV19; D remains unclear. The germline CDR1 and CDR2 sequences are LNHDA and SQIVND (reference sequence). V dropped 5 bases and J dropped 0 bases, with 7 bases sitting between them. The CDR3 consists of 13 residues. The CDR3 region is CASSLYVNTEAFF. For the CDR3, the DNA is TGTGCCAGTAGTCTATATGTGAACACTGAAGCTTTCTTT.

The J gene is TRBJ1-2, the V gene TRBV7-9; D is perhaps TRBD1 (6 bases). Germline values: CDR1 SEHNR, CDR2 FQNEAQ (reference sequence). Trimming cost V 5 bases and J 0 bases, with 13 bases left between them. The CDR3 runs 15 residues. CDR3 in DNA: TGTGCCAGCAGCCCCAGGACAGTAACTAACTATGGCTACACCTTC. It translates to CASSPRTVTNYGYTF. Looking up the rest from reference TRBV7-9 and TRBJ1-2 gives the full variable domain: DTGVSQNPRHKITKRGQNVTFRCDPISEHNRLYWYRQTLGQGPEFLTYFQNEAQLEKSRLLSDRFSAERPKGSFSTLEIQRTEQGDSAMYLCASSPRTVTNYGYTFGSGTRLTVV.

The chain employs TRBV7-9 and TRBJ2-3, with 7 bases identical to TRBD1. Germline V lookup: CDR1 SEHNR, CDR2 FQNEAQ (reference sequence). Trimming took 10 bases from V and 6 from J; bases not matched to a gene: 10. This CDR3 region has 13 residues. The CDR3 region has the DNA TGTGCCAACCGACAGGGACCCGAGGATACGCAGTATTTT. It specifies CANRQGPEDTQYF.

The chain links TRBV25-1 to TRBJ2-2; tentatively, D is TRBD2 (6 bases). Trimming removed 5 bases at V and 4 bases at J, with 8 bases between. Germline loops: CDR1 MGHDK, CDR2 SYGVNS. The CDR3 has 13 amino acids. CDR3 residues: CASSRDSTGELFF. Here the CDR3 DNA reads TGTGCCAGCAGTCGGGACTCCACCGGGGAGCTGTTTTTT. Looking up the rest from reference TRBV25-1 and TRBJ2-2 gives the full variable domain: EADIYQTPRYLVIGTGKKITLECSQTMGHDKMYWYQQDPGMELHLIHYSYGVNSTEKGDLSSESTVSRIRTEHFPLTLESARPSHTSQYLCASSRDSTGELFFGEGSRLTVL.

The chain is built from TRBV5-1 and TRBJ2-5; 10 bases are shared with TRBD1. This CDR3 contains 15 residues. The trim removed 4 bases at V and 5 bases at J, leaving 8 bases unmatched. Germline CDR1 reads SGHRS; CDR2 reads YFSETQ. The DNA of the CDR3 is TGCGCCAGCAGCCCGGGACAGGGGAGCACGGAGACCCAGTACTTC. Amino acids: CASSPGQGSTETQYF.